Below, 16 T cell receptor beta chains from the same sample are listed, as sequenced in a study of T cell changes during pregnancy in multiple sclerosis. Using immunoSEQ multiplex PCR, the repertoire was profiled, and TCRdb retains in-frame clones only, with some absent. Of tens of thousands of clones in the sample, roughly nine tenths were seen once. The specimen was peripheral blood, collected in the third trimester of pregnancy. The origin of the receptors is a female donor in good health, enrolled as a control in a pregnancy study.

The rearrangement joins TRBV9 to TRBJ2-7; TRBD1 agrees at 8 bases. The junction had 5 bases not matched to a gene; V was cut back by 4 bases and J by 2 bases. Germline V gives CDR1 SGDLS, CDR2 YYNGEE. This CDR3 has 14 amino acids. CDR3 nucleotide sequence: TGTGCCAGCAGCCCCCGGGACAGGCCCTACGAGCAGTACTTC. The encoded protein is CASSPRDRPYEQYF.

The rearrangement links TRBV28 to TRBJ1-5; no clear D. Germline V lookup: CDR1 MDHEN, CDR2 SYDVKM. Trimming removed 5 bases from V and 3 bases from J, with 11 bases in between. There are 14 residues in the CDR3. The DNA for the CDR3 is TGTGCCAGCAGTCTTGGACGGGACAATCAGCCCCAGCATTTT. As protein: CASSLGRDNQPQHF.

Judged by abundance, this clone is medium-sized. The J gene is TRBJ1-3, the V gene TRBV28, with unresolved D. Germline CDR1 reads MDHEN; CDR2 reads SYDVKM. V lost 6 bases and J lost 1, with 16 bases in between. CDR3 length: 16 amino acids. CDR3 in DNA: TGTGCCAGCAGATCTAACCTCGGGAGATCTGGAAACACCATATATTTT. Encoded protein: CASRSNLGRSGNTIYF.

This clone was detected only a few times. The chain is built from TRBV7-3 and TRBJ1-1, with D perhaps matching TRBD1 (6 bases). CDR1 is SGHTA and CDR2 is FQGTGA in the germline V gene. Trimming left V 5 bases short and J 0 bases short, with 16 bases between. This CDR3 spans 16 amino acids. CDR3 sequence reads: CASSVTGLPLNTEAFF. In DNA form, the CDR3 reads TGTGCCAGCAGCGTCACAGGGTTGCCTCTGAACACTGAAGCTTTCTTT.

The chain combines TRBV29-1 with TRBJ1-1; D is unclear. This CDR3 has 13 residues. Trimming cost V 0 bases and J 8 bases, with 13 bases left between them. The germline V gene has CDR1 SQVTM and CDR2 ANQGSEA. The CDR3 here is CSVEDLRSLEAFF. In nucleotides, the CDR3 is TGCAGCGTTGAAGATCTTCGAAGCCTCGAAGCTTTCTTT.

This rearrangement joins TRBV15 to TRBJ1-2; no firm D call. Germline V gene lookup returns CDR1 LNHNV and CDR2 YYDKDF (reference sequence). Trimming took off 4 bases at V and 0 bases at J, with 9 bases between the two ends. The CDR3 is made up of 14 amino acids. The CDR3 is CATSKALANYGYTF. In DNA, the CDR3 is TGTGCCACCAGCAAGGCCCTAGCTAACTATGGCTACACCTTC.

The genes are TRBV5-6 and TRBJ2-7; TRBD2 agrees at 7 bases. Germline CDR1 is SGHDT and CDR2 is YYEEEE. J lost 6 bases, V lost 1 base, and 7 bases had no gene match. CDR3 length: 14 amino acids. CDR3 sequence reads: CASSLRGSRGEQYF. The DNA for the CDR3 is TGTGCCAGCAGCTTGCGCGGGAGTCGGGGCGAGCAGTACTTC.

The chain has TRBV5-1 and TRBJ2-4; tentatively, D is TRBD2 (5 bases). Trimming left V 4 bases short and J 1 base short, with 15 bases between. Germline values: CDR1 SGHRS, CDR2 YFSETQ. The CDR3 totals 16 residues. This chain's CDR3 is CASSPDPGGAKNIQYF. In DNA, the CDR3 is TGCGCCAGCAGCCCCGACCCGGGCGGGGCCAAAAACATTCAGTACTTC.

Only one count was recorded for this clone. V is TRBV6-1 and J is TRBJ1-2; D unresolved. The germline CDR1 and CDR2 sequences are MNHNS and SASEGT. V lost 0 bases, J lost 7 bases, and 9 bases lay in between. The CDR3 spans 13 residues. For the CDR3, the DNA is TGTGCCAGCAGTGAAGCCCGGGTCTCTGGCTACACCTTC. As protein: CASSEARVSGYTF.

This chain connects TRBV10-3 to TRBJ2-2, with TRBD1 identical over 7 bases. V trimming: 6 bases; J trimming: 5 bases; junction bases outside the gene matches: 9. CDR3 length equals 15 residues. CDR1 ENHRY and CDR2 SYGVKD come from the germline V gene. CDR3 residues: CAISGDSLDTGELFF. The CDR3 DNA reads TGTGCCATCAGCGGGGACAGCCTCGATACCGGGGAGCTGTTTTTT.

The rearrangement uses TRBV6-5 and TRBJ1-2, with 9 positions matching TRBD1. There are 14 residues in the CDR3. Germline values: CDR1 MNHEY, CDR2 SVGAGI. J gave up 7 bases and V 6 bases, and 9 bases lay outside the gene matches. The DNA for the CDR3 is TGTGCCAGCAGCCCCAACCCGGGACAGGGTGGCTACACCTTC. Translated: CASSPNPGQGGYTF.

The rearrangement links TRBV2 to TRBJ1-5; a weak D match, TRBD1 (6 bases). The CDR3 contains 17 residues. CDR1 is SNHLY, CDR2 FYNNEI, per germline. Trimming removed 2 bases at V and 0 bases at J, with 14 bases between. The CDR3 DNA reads TGTGCCAGCAGTGAATGGACAGACCTTTATAGCAATCAGCCCCAGCATTTT. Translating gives CASSEWTDLYSNQPQHF.

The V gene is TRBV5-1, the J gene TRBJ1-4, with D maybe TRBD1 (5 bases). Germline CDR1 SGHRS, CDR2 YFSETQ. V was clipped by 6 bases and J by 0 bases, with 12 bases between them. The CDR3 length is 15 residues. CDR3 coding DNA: TGCGCCAGCAAGGTTTCAGGGTCAACTAATGAAAAACTGTTTTTT. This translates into CASKVSGSTNEKLFF.

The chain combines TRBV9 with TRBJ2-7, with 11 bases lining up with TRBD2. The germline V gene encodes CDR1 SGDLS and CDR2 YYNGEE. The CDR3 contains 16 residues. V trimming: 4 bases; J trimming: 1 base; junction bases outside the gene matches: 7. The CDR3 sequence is CASSPTSGSKSYEQYF. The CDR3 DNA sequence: TGTGCCAGCAGCCCTACTAGCGGGAGTAAGTCCTACGAGCAGTACTTC.

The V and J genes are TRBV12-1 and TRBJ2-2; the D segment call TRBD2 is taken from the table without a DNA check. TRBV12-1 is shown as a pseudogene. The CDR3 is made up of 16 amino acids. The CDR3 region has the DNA TGTGCCAGCAGCCCCCCTAGCGGGGGGAGGGTTGGGGAGCTGTTTTTT. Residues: CASSPPSGGRVGELFF.

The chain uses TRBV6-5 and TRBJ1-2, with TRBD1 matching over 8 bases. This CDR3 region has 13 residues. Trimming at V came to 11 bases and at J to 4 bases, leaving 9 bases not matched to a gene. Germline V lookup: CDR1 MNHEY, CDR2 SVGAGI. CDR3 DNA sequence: TGTGCCGCCTTAGGACAGGGCCTCTATGGCTACACCTTC. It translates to CAALGQGLYGYTF.